The sequence of this T cell receptor beta chain was determined in a study of cytomegalovirus exposure and HLA in healthy donors. Overall study context: From donors who were HLA-typed, an early data release held approximately 91 million unique TCRs.

General study points: A later analysis found that most CMV-associated TCR beta chains appeared HLA-restricted. Most TCR beta V segments were productive about 90% or about 30% of the time in an earlier analysis. Specificity of three CMV-associated chains for CMV antigens was verified in vitro.

For this clone: The antigen is unknown.

Germline-derived CDR1 and CDR2 are SQVTM and ANQGSEA. J was trimmed by 4 bases and V by 6 bases; bases with no gene match: 8. The CDR3 covers 13 residues. PCR employed 60 Vbeta and 13 Jbeta primers. The method was immunoSEQ multiplex PCR; TCRdb's version includes in-frame clones alone and lacks a portion of them. The table shows 100,000 to 150,000 clones, with roughly 8.8% occurring only once. The V and J genes are TRBV29-1 and TRBJ1-2, with 7 bases lining up with TRBD1. Sequences were obtained from PBMCs. The receptor was isolated from a woman in her 40s in good health and CMV-seropositive. CDR3 region: CSVELGDSYGYTF. Here the CDR3 DNA reads TGCAGCGTGGAATTGGGGGACAGCTATGGCTACACCTTC. Together with reference TRBV29-1 and TRBJ1-2, the CDR3 gives the full variable domain: SAVISQKPSRDICQRGTSLTIQCQVDSQVTMMFWYRQQPGQSLTLIATANQGSEATYESGFVIDKFPISRPNLTFSTLTVSNMSPEDSSIYLCSVELGDSYGYTFGSGTRLTVV.